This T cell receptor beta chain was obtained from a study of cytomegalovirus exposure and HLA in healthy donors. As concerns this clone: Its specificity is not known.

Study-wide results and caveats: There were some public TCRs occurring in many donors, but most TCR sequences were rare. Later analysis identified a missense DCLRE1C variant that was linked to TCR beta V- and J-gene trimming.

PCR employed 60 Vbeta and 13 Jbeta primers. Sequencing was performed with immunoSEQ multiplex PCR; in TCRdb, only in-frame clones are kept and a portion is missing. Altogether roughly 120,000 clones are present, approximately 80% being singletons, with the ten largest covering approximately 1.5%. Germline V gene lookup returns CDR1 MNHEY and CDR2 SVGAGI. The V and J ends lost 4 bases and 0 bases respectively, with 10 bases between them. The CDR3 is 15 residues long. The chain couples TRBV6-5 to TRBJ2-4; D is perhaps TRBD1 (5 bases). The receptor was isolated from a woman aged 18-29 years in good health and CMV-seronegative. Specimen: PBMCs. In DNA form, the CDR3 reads TGTGCCAGCAGTTCCATCGACAGAGCCAAAAACATTCAGTACTTC. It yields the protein CASSSIDRAKNIQYF.